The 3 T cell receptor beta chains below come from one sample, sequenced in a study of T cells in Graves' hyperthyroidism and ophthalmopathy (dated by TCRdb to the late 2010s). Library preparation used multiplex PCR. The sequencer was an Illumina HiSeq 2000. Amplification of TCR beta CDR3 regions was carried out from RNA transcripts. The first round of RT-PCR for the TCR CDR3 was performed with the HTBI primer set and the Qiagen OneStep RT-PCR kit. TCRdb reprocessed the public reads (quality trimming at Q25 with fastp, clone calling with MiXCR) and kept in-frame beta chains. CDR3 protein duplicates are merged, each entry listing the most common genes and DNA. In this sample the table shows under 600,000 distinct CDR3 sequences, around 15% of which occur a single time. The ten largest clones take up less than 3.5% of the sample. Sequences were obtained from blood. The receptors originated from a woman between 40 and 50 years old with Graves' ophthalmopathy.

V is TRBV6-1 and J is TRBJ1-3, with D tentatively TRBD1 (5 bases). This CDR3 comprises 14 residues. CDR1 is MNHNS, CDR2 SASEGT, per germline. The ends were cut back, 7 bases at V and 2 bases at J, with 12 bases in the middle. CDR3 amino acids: CASTGGKAGNTIYF. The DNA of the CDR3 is TGTGCCAGCACGGGGGGGAAGGCTGGAAACACCATATATTTT.

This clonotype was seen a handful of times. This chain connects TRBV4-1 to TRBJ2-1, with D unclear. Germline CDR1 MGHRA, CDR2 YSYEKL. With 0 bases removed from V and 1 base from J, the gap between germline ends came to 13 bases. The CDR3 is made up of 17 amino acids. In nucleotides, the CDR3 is TGCGCCAGCAGCCAAGATCTCGGGTGGATTTCCTACAATGAGCAGTTCTTC. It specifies CASSQDLGWISYNEQFF.

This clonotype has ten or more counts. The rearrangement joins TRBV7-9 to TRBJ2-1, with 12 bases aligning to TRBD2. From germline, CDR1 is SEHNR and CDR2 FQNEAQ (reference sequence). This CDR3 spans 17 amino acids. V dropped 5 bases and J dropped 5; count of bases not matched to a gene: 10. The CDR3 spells CASSLTTSGRIHNEQFF. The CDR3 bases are TGTGCCAGCAGCCTAACCACTAGCGGGAGGATCCACAATGAGCAGTTCTTC.